A selection of T cell receptor beta chains follows, all from one sample in a study of blood T cell repertoires in COVID-19. TCRdb's table, derived via immunoSEQ multiplex PCR, lists solely in-frame clones and lacks some. The table lists 330,000 or so clones, approximately 88% of them singletons. The source material was peripheral blood. The receptors shown here come from a man aged 25 to 45 with COVID-19, enrolled during active disease. The CDR3 runs from the conserved cysteine through the conserved F or W. The order of the fields is CDR3 protein, CDR3 DNA, D gene, V gene, CDR3 length, J gene, clone size. D genes are given only for firm matches. Clone sizes are given selectively: once, few, many, or a class where the clone is expanded.

CASSQDLSEAFF,TGTGCCAGCAGCCAAGATCTATCTGAAGCTTTCTTT,.,TRBV3-1/TRBV3-2,12,TRBJ1-1,.
CASSWSPGGRYEQYF,TGTGCCAGCAGCTGGTCCCCGGGAGGACGCTACGAGCAGTACTTC,TRBD2,TRBV11-2,15,TRBJ2-7,.
CASSDRGPVNEQFF,TGTGCCAGCTCAGACAGGGGGCCCGTCAATGAGCAGTTCTTC,TRBD1,TRBV27,14,TRBJ2-1,few
CASSRGSAASGNTIYF,TGTGCCAGCAGCCGGGGGTCGGCGGCCTCTGGAAACACCATATATTTT,.,TRBV7-2,16,TRBJ1-3,.
CASRRGLAGVDTQYF,TGTGCCAGCAGACGGGGACTAGCGGGGGTGGATACGCAGTATTTT,TRBD2,TRBV11-2,15,TRBJ2-3,.
CASSGTPDYEQYF,TGTGCCAGCAGTGGGACACCTGACTACGAGCAGTACTTC,.,TRBV28,13,TRBJ2-7,.
CASSQGSSASTDTQYF,TGCGCCAGCAGCCAAGGCTCTAGTGCTAGCACAGATACGCAGTATTTT,.,TRBV4-1,16,TRBJ2-3,.
CASTKQGLSYEQYF,TGTGCCAGTACCAAACAGGGGCTGTCCTACGAGCAGTACTTC,TRBD1,TRBV19,14,TRBJ2-7,.
CASSLALRASGDEQYF,TGTGCCAGCAGCTTAGCGCTAAGGGCTAGCGGGGACGAGCAGTACTTC,TRBD2,TRBV7-2,16,TRBJ2-7,.
CASSPGTSNPYEQYF,TGTGCCAGCTCACCCGGGACTTCCAACCCCTACGAGCAGTACTTC,.,TRBV18,15,TRBJ2-7,.
CASSLESTEAFF,TGTGCCAGCAGCCTGGAGAGTACTGAAGCTTTCTTT,.,TRBV11-1,12,TRBJ1-1,once
CASSQDTSGYTDTQYF,TGTGCCAGCAGCCAGGACACTAGCGGATACACAGATACGCAGTATTTT,TRBD2,TRBV3-1/TRBV3-2,16,TRBJ2-3,.
CASSQDEGNTEAFF,TGTGCCAGCAGCCAAGATGAGGGGAACACTGAAGCTTTCTTT,.,TRBV4-2,14,TRBJ1-1,.
CASSLRGQGGYGYTF,TGTGCCAGCAGCCTCCGGGGACAGGGGGGCTATGGCTACACCTTC,TRBD1,TRBV5-6,15,TRBJ1-2,.
CASRLLAGGYNEQFF,TGTGCCAGTAGACTACTAGCGGGAGGGTACAATGAGCAGTTCTTC,TRBD2,TRBV19,15,TRBJ2-1,.
CASSPPGQGERGYTF,TGTGCCAGCTCACCCCCGGGACAGGGGGAGCGTGGCTACACCTTC,TRBD1,TRBV18,15,TRBJ1-2,.
CASTGWGLSPLHF,TGTGCCAGCACCGGTTGGGGACTCTCACCCCTCCACTTT,.,TRBV27,13,TRBJ1-6,.
CASSSSRSSTDTQYF,TGTGCCAGCAGCTCGTCGAGATCTAGCACAGATACGCAGTATTTT,.,TRBV7-3,15,TRBJ2-3,.
CASSHAGGAGADTQYF,TGTGCCAGCAGCCATGCTGGGGGGGCGGGGGCAGATACGCAGTATTTT,.,TRBV3-1/TRBV3-2,16,TRBJ2-3,.
CASSLGRDTNYEQYF,TGTGCCAGCAGCTTAGGCCGGGACACCAACTACGAGCAGTACTTC,.,TRBV11-2,15,TRBJ2-7,.
CASSFNGGPYEQYF,TGTGCCAGCAGCTTTAATGGGGGCCCCTACGAGCAGTACTTC,.,TRBV7-2,14,TRBJ2-7,.
CASSPGQASKDEQFF,TGTGCCAGCAGCCCGGGACAGGCCTCAAAGGATGAGCAGTTCTTC,TRBD1,TRBV7-9,15,TRBJ2-1,.
CASSQQGVANEKLFF,TGTGCCAGCAGTCAACAGGGGGTTGCTAATGAAAAACTGTTTTTT,TRBD1,TRBV2,15,TRBJ1-4,once
CATSASDQGQNSNQPQHF,TGTGCCACCAGTGCAAGTGACCAGGGACAGAATAGCAATCAGCCCCAGCATTTT,TRBD1,TRBV24-1,18,TRBJ1-5,.
CASSGDRGWEQYF,TGTGCCAGCAGTGGGGACAGGGGATGGGAGCAGTACTTC,TRBD1,TRBV28,13,TRBJ2-7,.
CASSAGSLYGYTF,TGTGCCAGCAGTGCGGGGTCGCTGTATGGCTACACCTTC,.,TRBV7-3,13,TRBJ1-2,.
CASSPWDRDQPQHF,TGTGCCAGCAGCCCTTGGGACAGGGATCAGCCCCAGCATTTT,TRBD1,TRBV7-8,14,TRBJ1-5,few
CASSSGTGGTADTQYF,TGCGCCAGCAGCTCCGGGACAGGGGGAACCGCGGATACGCAGTATTTT,TRBD1,TRBV5-1,16,TRBJ2-3,few
CASSLDGSGNQPQHF,TGTGCCAGCAGCTTAGACGGGTCGGGCAATCAGCCCCAGCATTTT,.,TRBV7-2,15,TRBJ1-5,.
CASSVTSGSRSYEQYF,TGTGCCAGCAGCGTTACTAGCGGGAGTCGGTCCTACGAGCAGTACTTC,TRBD2,TRBV9,16,TRBJ2-7,.
CATSRLSVASGYGYTF,TGTGCCACCAGCAGATTGTCGGTTGCCAGCGGCTATGGCTACACCTTC,.,TRBV15,16,TRBJ1-2,.
CASSRGQGMYNEQFF,TGTGCCAGCAGCAGGGGACAGGGGATGTACAATGAGCAGTTCTTC,TRBD1,TRBV7-7,15,TRBJ2-1,.
CASSSGQTYQETQYF,TGTGCCAGCAGCTCGGGACAGACGTACCAAGAGACCCAGTACTTC,TRBD1,TRBV11-3,15,TRBJ2-5,.